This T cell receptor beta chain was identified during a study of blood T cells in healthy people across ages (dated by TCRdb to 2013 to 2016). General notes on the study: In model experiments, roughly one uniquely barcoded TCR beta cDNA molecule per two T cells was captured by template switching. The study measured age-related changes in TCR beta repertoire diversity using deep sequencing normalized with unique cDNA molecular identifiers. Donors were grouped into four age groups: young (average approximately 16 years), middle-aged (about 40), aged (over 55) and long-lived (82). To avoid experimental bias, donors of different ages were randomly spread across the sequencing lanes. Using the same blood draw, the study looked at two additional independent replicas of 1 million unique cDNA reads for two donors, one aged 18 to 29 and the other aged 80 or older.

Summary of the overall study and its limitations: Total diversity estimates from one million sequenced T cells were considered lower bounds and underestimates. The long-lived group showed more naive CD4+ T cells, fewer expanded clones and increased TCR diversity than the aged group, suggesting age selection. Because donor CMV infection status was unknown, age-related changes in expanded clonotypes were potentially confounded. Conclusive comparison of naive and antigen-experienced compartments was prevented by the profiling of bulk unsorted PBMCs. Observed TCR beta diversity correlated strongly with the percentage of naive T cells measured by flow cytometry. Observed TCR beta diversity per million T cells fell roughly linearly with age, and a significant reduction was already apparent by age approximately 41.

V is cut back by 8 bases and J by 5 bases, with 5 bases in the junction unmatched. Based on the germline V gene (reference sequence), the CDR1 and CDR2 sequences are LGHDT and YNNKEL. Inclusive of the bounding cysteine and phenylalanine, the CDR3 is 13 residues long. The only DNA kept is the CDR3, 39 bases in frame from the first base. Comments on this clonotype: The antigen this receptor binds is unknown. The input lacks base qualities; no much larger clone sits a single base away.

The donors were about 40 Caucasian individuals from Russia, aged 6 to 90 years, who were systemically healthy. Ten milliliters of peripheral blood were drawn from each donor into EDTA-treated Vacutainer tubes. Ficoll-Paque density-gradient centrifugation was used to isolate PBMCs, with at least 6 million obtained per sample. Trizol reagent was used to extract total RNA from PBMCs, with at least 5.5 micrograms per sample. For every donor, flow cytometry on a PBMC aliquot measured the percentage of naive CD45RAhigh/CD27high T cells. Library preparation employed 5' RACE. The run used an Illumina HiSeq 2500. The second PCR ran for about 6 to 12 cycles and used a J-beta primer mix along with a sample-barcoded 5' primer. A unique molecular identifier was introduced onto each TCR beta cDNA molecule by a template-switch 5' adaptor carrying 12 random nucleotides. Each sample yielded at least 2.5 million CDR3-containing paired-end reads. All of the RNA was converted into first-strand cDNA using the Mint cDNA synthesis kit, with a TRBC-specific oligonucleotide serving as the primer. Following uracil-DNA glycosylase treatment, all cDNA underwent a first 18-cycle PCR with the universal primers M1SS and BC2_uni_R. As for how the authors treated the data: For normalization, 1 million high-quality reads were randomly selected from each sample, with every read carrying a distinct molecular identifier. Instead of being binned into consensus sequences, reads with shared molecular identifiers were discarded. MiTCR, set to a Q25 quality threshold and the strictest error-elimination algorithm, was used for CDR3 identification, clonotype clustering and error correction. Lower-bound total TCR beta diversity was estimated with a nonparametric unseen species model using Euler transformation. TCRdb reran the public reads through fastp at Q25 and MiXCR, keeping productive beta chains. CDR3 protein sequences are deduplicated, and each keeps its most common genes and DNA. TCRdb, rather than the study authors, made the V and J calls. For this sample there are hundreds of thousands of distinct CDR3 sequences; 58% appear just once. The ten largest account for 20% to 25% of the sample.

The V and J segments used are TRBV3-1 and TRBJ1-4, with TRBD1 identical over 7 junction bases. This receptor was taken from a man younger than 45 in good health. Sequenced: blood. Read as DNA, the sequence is TGTGCCAGCCATAAGACAGGGAATGAAAAACTGTTTTTT. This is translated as CASHKTGNEKLFF.